The 21 T cell receptor beta chains in this list originate from one sample, sequenced in a study of shared clonotypes between healthy human individuals. TCRdb's table, derived via immunoSEQ multiplex PCR, lists solely in-frame clones and lacks some. In the table there are more than 1,200,000 clones, around 98.5% of which are singletons. Sequencing input: naive CD4+ T cells sorted from blood. Subset in this sample: CD45RA+ positively selected. The receptors come from a man between 25 and 39 years old in good health.

About this clone: The DNA is left out, because the CDR3 cannot be placed on it with certainty; the CDR3 is given as TCRdb lists it. This chain links TRBV28 with TRBJ1-5. The CDR3 spans 15 amino acids, including both terminal residues. Germline CDR1 is MDHEN and CDR2 is SYDVKM. Here the CDR3 reads CASSSSGRWDQPQHF.

V and J are TRBV7-8 and TRBJ1-2; a weak D match, TRBD1 (6 bases). V lost 4 bases and J 0 bases, leaving 6 bases between the germline ends. Germline CDR1 reads SGHVS; CDR2 reads FQNEAQ. This CDR3 is built from 13 residues. In DNA form, the CDR3 reads TGTGCCAGCAGCTCAGGGGCTAACTATGGCTACACCTTC. Residues: CASSSGANYGYTF.

The CDR3 loop is CASSLPGVQPQHF. The CDR3 DNA reads TGTGCCAGCTCGCTCCCAGGGGTACAGCCCCAGCATTTT. The chain has TRBV18 and TRBJ1-5; possibly TRBD1 for D (6 bases). This CDR3 comprises 13 residues. Germline CDR1 is KGHSH and CDR2 is LQKENI. V was trimmed by 6 bases and J by 7 bases, leaving 13 bases between them.

The CDR3: CSYIVGLAGAGDTQYF. The CDR3 region has the DNA TGCAGTTATATAGTCGGGCTAGCGGGAGCGGGAGATACGCAGTATTTT. This chain uses TRBV29-1 with TRBJ2-3; 10 bases are shared with TRBD2. The CDR3 loop spans 16 amino acids. Germline V gene data show CDR1 as SQVTM and CDR2 as ANQGSEA.

The chain combines TRBV5-1 with TRBJ2-7; maybe TRBD1 (5 bases). V lost 4 bases and J lost 2, with 16 bases in between. Germline lookup yields CDR1 SGHRS and CDR2 YFSETQ. There are 15 residues in the CDR3. CDR3 sequence: CASSPGQGMPYEQYF. DNA for the CDR3: TGCGCCAGCAGCCCCGGGCAGGGAATGCCCTACGAGCAGTACTTC. Drawing the rest from reference TRBV5-1 and TRBJ2-7, the complete variable domain is KAGVTQTPRYLIKTRGQQVTLSCSPISGHRSVSWYQQTPGQGLQFLFEYFSETQRNKGNFPGRFSGRQFSNSRSEMNVSTLELGDSALYLCASSPGQGMPYEQYFGPGTRLTVT.

The rearrangement uses TRBV6-5 and TRBJ2-2; 7 nucleotides match TRBD1. J was trimmed by 3 bases and V by 7 bases; bases with no gene match: 5. The CDR3 is 14 residues long. Germline V CDR1 and CDR2: MNHEY, SVGAGI. DNA for the CDR3: TGTGCCAGCAAACACAGGGGTGACACCGGGGAGCTGTTTTTT. As protein: CASKHRGDTGELFF.

The chain employs TRBV4-1 and TRBJ1-1, with D hard to call. This CDR3 contains 14 residues. The germline V gene has CDR1 MGHRA and CDR2 YSYEKL. Trimming stripped 3 bases from V and 0 bases from J, with 8 bases between. This CDR3 reads CASSQRVMNTEAFF. The CDR3 DNA reads TGCGCCAGCAGCCAGAGGGTTATGAACACTGAAGCTTTCTTT.

The chain uses TRBV29-1 and TRBJ1-2, with a tentative D call TRBD1 (6 bases). Germline-derived CDR1 and CDR2 are SQVTM and ANQGSEA. The CDR3 has 16 amino acids. V was trimmed by 3 bases and J by 3 bases, leaving 20 bases between them. CDR3 DNA: TGCAGCGTTGATTTAGTGATGTGGGACAAGGACTATGGCTACACCTTC. Translation gives CSVDLVMWDKDYGYTF.

V usage is TRBV14 and J usage is TRBJ2-1, with D unclear. There are 14 residues in the CDR3. The germline V gene has CDR1 SGHDN and CDR2 FVKESK. Trimming removed 0 bases from V and 3 bases from J, with 6 bases in between. The CDR3 spells CASSQDSDYNEQFF. The CDR3, as DNA: TGTGCCAGCAGCCAAGATTCCGACTACAATGAGCAGTTCTTC.

The CDR3 loop reads CASSQKDSVGETQYF. CDR3 DNA: TGCGCCAGCAGCCAAAAGGACAGTGTGGGGGAGACCCAGTACTTC. The chain combines TRBV4-1 with TRBJ2-5; D is possibly TRBD1 (6 bases). Germline V gene sequence: CDR1 MGHRA, CDR2 YSYEKL. V was cut by 2 bases and J by 5 bases, with 15 bases left in between. The CDR3 is 15 amino acids.

The J gene is TRBJ1-1, the V gene TRBV7-3, with D hard to call. The CDR3 runs 13 residues. In germline, CDR1 is SGHTA, CDR2 FQGTGA. V was shortened by 6 bases and J by 5 bases, with 13 bases between the two germline ends. This CDR3 is CASSFTPGTEAFF. In DNA, the CDR3 is TGTGCCAGCAGTTTTACCCCCGGGACTGAAGCTTTCTTT.

The V call is TRBV11-1, the J call TRBJ2-3; 7 bases map to TRBD1. The CDR3 is 15 amino acids. V gave up 5 bases and J gave up 0 bases; unmatched junction bases: 5. Germline CDR1 SGHAT, CDR2 FQDESV (reference sequence). CDR3 sequence: CASSPGGRSTDTQYF. CDR3 DNA: TGTGCCAGCAGCCCAGGGGGTAGGAGCACAGATACGCAGTATTTT.

V gene TRBV5-1 combines with J gene TRBJ2-1, with TRBD2 identical over 16 bases. The CDR3 has 15 amino acids. Trimming took 7 bases from V and 8 from J; bases not matched to a gene: 6. CDR1 SGHRS and CDR2 YFSETQ come from the germline V gene. Here the CDR3 DNA reads TGCGCCAGCTGGGCCGGGACTAGCGGGAGGGATGAGCAGTTCTTC. Translating gives CASWAGTSGRDEQFF.

The rearrangement uses TRBV7-8 and TRBJ2-2, with D maybe TRBD1 (5 bases). V was pared by 5 bases and J by 1 base, with 8 bases between. Germline CDR1 and CDR2: SGHVS and FQNEAQ. This CDR3 contains 14 residues. The CDR3 loop reads CASSPRVNTGELFF. The CDR3 DNA reads as TGTGCCAGCAGCCCCAGGGTGAACACCGGGGAGCTGTTTTTT.

The V call is TRBV29-1, the J call TRBJ1-1, with D maybe TRBD1 (5 bases). Germline CDR1 SQVTM, CDR2 ANQGSEA. V shed 0 bases and J shed 6 bases, with 14 bases lying between them. CDR3 length: 14 residues. CDR3 residues: CSVEDRQGSSEAFF. Here the CDR3 DNA reads TGCAGCGTTGAAGATCGTCAGGGTAGCTCTGAAGCTTTCTTT.

This rearrangement joins TRBV7-3 to TRBJ2-3; TRBD2 aligns across 7 bases. CDR1 is SGHTA, CDR2 FQGTGA, per germline. V gave up 5 bases and J gave up 1 base; unmatched junction bases: 9. The CDR3 has 16 residues. The CDR3 nucleotides are TGTGCCAGCAGCACCTTTAGCGGGTTCGGCACAGATACGCAGTATTTT. As protein: CASSTFSGFGTDTQYF.

This clone is a singleton in its sample. This chain uses TRBV28 with TRBJ2-1, with 10 bases lining up with TRBD2. V was clipped by 6 bases and J by 6 bases; unmatched bases: 5. This CDR3 is built from 14 residues. CDR1 MDHEN and CDR2 SYDVKM come from the germline V gene. The CDR3 coding sequence is TGTGCCAGCAGGGGCCAGCGGGGGGGCAATGAGCAGTTCTTC. It codes for CASRGQRGGNEQFF.

This sequence joins TRBV30 and TRBJ2-2; the D is unclear. Germline V gene sequence: CDR1 GTSNPN, CDR2 SVGIG (reference sequence). Trimming took off 0 bases at V and 4 bases at J, with 6 bases between the two ends. The CDR3 is 13 amino acids. The CDR3 DNA reads as TGTGCCTGGAGTGTCTGGATCACCGGGGAGCTGTTTTTT. It specifies CAWSVWITGELFF.

The chain couples TRBV27 to TRBJ2-5; D remains ambiguous. V dropped 5 bases and J dropped 5 bases, with 6 bases sitting between them. Germline V gene lookup returns CDR1 MNHEY and CDR2 SMNVEV (reference sequence). The CDR3 is 11 residues long. CDR3 region: CASSPGETQYF. Written as DNA, the CDR3 is TGTGCCAGCAGTCCTGGGGAGACCCAGTACTTC.

V usage is TRBV25-1 and J usage is TRBJ2-7; a possible D gene is TRBD2 (6 bases). V dropped 5 bases and J dropped 3 bases, with 20 bases sitting between them. The CDR3 contains 16 residues. Germline assignment: CDR1 MGHDK and CDR2 SYGVNS. CDR3 sequence: CASSKTGTGGFYEQYF. The CDR3 coding sequence is TGTGCCAGCAGTAAGACCGGGACTGGAGGATTCTACGAGCAGTACTTC.

The rearrangement links TRBV7-2 to TRBJ2-1; perhaps TRBD2 as D (6 bases). The CDR3 has 15 amino acids. Deletions cut 0 bases from V and 12 bases from J, with 18 bases between. Germline CDR1 SGHTA, CDR2 FQGNSA. Written as DNA, the CDR3 is TGTGCCAGCAGCTTAGCCCCCCGGGCGGGAAGGGGGCAGTTCTTC. Translating it yields CASSLAPRAGRGQFF.